This entry lists 26 T cell receptor beta chains sequenced from one sample in a study of Ad26.COV2.S vaccination and SARS-CoV-2 variants. Libraries were prepared by immunoSEQ multiplex PCR; TCRdb keeps only in-frame clonotypes and omits some of them. Of about 400,000 clones listed, about four fifths are singletons. Treatment specified: around 19 received Ad26.COV2.S at low or high dose, single or two shots; several received placebo; per-sample allocation not given. The samples were gathered on day 63 after the first injection of vaccine or placebo. The starting material was peripheral blood, obtained in a trial of Ad26.COV2.S vaccine versus placebo. All receptors come from a person between 18 and 59 years old who received the Ad26.COV2.S COVID-19 vaccine or a placebo.

This chain uses TRBV10-3 with TRBJ1-1; weak D call: TRBD1 (6 bases). This CDR3 region has 13 residues. Germline-derived CDR1 and CDR2 are ENHRY and SYGVKD. V dropped 5 bases and J dropped 0 bases, with 7 bases sitting between them. The CDR3 protein is CAISPGVNTEAFF. In nucleotides, the CDR3 is TGTGCCATCAGTCCAGGGGTGAACACTGAAGCTTTCTTT.

The chain recombines TRBV23-1 with TRBJ1-3, with 8 bases fitting TRBD1. TRBV23-1 is known as an ORF, though its function is uncertain. CDR3 size: 17 residues. Unmatched junction bases numbered 10, after V lost 2 bases and J lost 4 bases. CDR3 region: CASSQPRQGMLGNTIYF. DNA for the CDR3: TGCGCCAGCAGTCAACCCAGACAGGGGATGTTAGGAAACACCATATATTTT.

The chain has TRBV5-1 and TRBJ2-7; D might be TRBD1 or TRBD2, each matching 6 bases. V was cut by 5 bases and J by 2 bases, with 17 bases left in between. The CDR3 runs 15 residues. Looked up from germline, CDR1 is SGHRS and CDR2 is YFSETQ. The CDR3 loop reads CASRGSGAQTYEQYF. The CDR3 DNA follows: TGCGCCAGCAGGGGGTCGGGGGCCCAGACCTACGAGCAGTACTTC. Supplemented by reference TRBV5-1 and TRBJ2-7, the full variable domain reads KAGVTQTPRYLIKTRGQQVTLSCSPISGHRSVSWYQQTPGQGLQFLFEYFSETQRNKGNFPGRFSGRQFSNSRSEMNVSTLELGDSALYLCASRGSGAQTYEQYFGPGTRLTVT.

The chain recombines TRBV30 with TRBJ1-2; D call uncertain. The CDR3 covers 12 residues. V lost 1 base to trimming and J lost 7 bases, with 10 bases between them. CDR1 is GTSNPN, CDR2 SVGIG, per germline (reference sequence). In DNA form, the CDR3 reads TGTGCCTGGAGTGCAGGACTTCTTGGCTACACCTTC. It specifies CAWSAGLLGYTF.

CDR3: CASSLDRKLTDTQYF. The CDR3, as DNA: TGTGCCAGCAGCTTAGACAGAAAGCTTACAGATACGCAGTATTTT. The V call is TRBV11-3, the J call TRBJ2-3; D unclear. The V end was cut by 0 bases, the J end by 3 bases, with 10 bases between. The CDR3 loop spans 15 amino acids. Per germline, CDR1 SGHNT and CDR2 YENEEA. Complete variable domain (other parts from reference TRBV11-3 and TRBJ2-3): EAGVVQSPRYKIIEKKQPVAFWCNPISGHNTLYWYLQNLGQGPELLIRYENEEAVDDSQLPKDRFSAERLKGVDSTLKIQPAELGDSAVYLCASSLDRKLTDTQYFGPGTRLTVL.

The gene calls are TRBV19 and TRBJ1-3; tentative D call: TRBD1 (5 bases). CDR1 and CDR2 from the germline V gene are LNHDA and SQIVND (reference sequence). V was cut by 9 bases and J by 4 bases, with 13 bases left in between. This CDR3 spans 13 amino acids. CDR3 nucleotides: TGTGCCAGCCTAAGGGACGGAGGAAACACCATATATTTT. This encodes CASLRDGGNTIYF.

CDR3 in DNA: TGTGCCAGCAGCTTCTCCCCGAACACTGAAGCTTTCTTT. Its protein product is CASSFSPNTEAFF. This chain connects TRBV7-2 to TRBJ1-1; no reliable D call. Germline V gene sequence: CDR1 SGHTA, CDR2 FQGNSA. V was trimmed by 3 bases and J by 1 base, leaving 6 bases between them. The CDR3 loop spans 13 amino acids.

The chain is built from TRBV4-1 and TRBJ1-5, with 7 bases identical to TRBD1. Germline CDR1 and CDR2: MGHRA and YSYEKL. The V gene end was trimmed by 5 bases and the J gene end by 11 bases; junction bases not matched to a gene: 9. This CDR3 comprises 13 residues. The CDR3 loop is CASSTYRGSTQHF. The CDR3 region has the DNA TGCGCCAGCAGCACCTACAGGGGCTCAACCCAGCATTTT.

The chain carries TRBV12-3 or TRBV12-4 and TRBJ2-3; 7 nucleotides align to TRBD2. Unmatched junction bases numbered 6, after V lost 2 bases and J lost 10 bases. The CDR3 has 13 residues. In DNA form, the CDR3 reads TGTGCCAGCAGTTTATATCTAGCGGCGCCGCAGTATTTT. It translates to CASSLYLAAPQYF.

V gene TRBV6-5 combines with J gene TRBJ1-1; D remains unclear. Germline V gene lookup returns CDR1 MNHEY and CDR2 SVGAGI. The CDR3 runs to 12 residues. The V end was cut by 7 bases, the J end by 4 bases, with 10 bases between. CDR3 region: CASTGGITEAFF. CDR3 nucleotides: TGTGCCAGCACCGGCGGGATCACTGAAGCTTTCTTT.

The V gene is TRBV7-7, the J gene TRBJ1-4; D is possibly TRBD1 (5 bases). V was trimmed by 5 bases and J by 5 bases, leaving 27 bases between them. This CDR3 is built from 19 residues. CDR1 SSHAT and CDR2 FNYEAQ come from the germline V gene (reference sequence). CDR3 region: CASSLPPPGANPLNEKLFF. The CDR3 coding sequence is TGTGCCAGCAGCCTACCCCCTCCCGGGGCCAATCCTTTAAATGAAAAACTGTTTTTT.

This clone was seen more than once but under ten times. The rearrangement uses TRBV6-1 and TRBJ1-5; no clear D gene. CDR1 and CDR2 from the germline V gene are MNHNS and SASEGT. This CDR3 has 12 residues. V lost 5 bases and J lost 3, with 5 bases in between. This chain's CDR3 is CASSQHNQPQHF. DNA for the CDR3: TGTGCCAGCAGTCAACACAATCAGCCCCAGCATTTT.

The chain has TRBV11-3 and TRBJ2-7, with 7 bases identical to TRBD2. There are 17 residues in the CDR3. CDR1 and CDR2 (germline): SGHNT, YENEEA. V lost 7 bases, J lost 1 base, and 16 bases stayed unmatched. The CDR3, as DNA: TGTGCCAGCACCCTCGGCCCTAGCGGAGGGGATTCCTACGAGCAGTACTTC. Translated: CASTLGPSGGDSYEQYF.

This clone has only one observation. The chain is built from TRBV13 and TRBJ2-7; perhaps TRBD2 as D (5 bases). Germline V gene lookup returns CDR1 PRHDT and CDR2 FYEKMQ (reference sequence). This CDR3 spans 14 amino acids. Trimming pared 5 bases from V and 5 bases from J, leaving 16 bases between. The CDR3 DNA follows: TGTGCCAGCAGCATTGGAGGTAAGGGCCACGAGCAGTACTTC. Amino acid sequence: CASSIGGKGHEQYF. Using reference TRBV13 and TRBJ2-7 for the parts outside the CDR3, the full variable domain is AAGVIQSPRHLIKEKRETATLKCYPIPRHDTVYWYQQGPGQDPQFLISFYEKMQSDKGSIPDRFSAQQFSDYHSELNMSSLELGDSALYFCASSIGGKGHEQYFGPGTRLTVT.

Worth noting for this clone: This sample includes further DNA sequences coding for the same CDR3. The V gene is TRBV5-5, the J gene TRBJ2-7; 7 positions match TRBD1. The junction had 1 base not matched to a gene; V was cut back by 1 base and J by 0 bases. Germline V CDR1 and CDR2: SGHKS, YYEKEE (reference sequence). This CDR3 is 14 amino acids long. The CDR3: CASSLTGDSYEQYF. In DNA, the CDR3 is TGTGCCAGCAGCTTGACAGGGGACTCCTACGAGCAGTACTTC.

The CDR3 protein is CASRRSNQPQHF. As DNA, the CDR3 is TGTGCCAGCAGGAGATCCAATCAGCCCCAGCATTTT. The chain couples TRBV25-1 to TRBJ1-5; no reliable D call. Germline V gives CDR1 MGHDK, CDR2 SYGVNS. Trimming cost V 6 bases and J 3 bases, with 6 bases left between them. The CDR3 covers 12 residues.

V gene TRBV5-4 combines with J gene TRBJ2-7, with TRBD1 matching over 9 bases. V lost 2 bases to trimming and J lost 1 base; unmatched junction nucleotides: 1. This CDR3 has 14 amino acids. Germline CDR1 reads SGHNT; CDR2 reads YYREEE (reference sequence). The CDR3 coding sequence is TGTGCCAGCAGCTTTGGACAGGGGTCCTACGAGCAGTACTTC. It specifies CASSFGQGSYEQYF.

The CDR3 DNA reads as TGCGCCAGCAGTGAAGGGTATAGCAATCAGCCCCAGCATTTT. Residues: CASSEGYSNQPQHF. The genes are TRBV10-2 and TRBJ1-5, with D hard to call. Per germline, CDR1 WSHSY and CDR2 SAAADI. V lost 3 bases and J lost 0, with 6 bases in between. The CDR3 loop spans 14 amino acids.

The chain couples TRBV29-1 to TRBJ1-2; D gene ambiguous. CDR1 is SQVTM and CDR2 is ANQGSEA in the germline V gene. Trimming stripped 7 bases from V and 4 bases from J, with 10 bases between. CDR3 size: 11 residues. DNA for the CDR3: TGCAGCGCCCACAGTACCTATGGCTACACCTTC. It translates to CSAHSTYGYTF. Full variable domain (missing parts from reference TRBV29-1 and TRBJ1-2): SAVISQKPSRDICQRGTSLTIQCQVDSQVTMMFWYRQQPGQSLTLIATANQGSEATYESGFVIDKFPISRPNLTFSTLTVSNMSPEDSSIYLCSAHSTYGYTFGSGTRLTVV.

This clone was observed once. The chain links TRBV3-1 (or the pseudogene TRBV3-2) to TRBJ2-2, with 10 bases matching TRBD1. V trimming: 4 bases; J trimming: 3 bases; junction bases outside the gene matches: 5. The germline V gene has CDR1 LGHDT and CDR2 YNNKEL (reference sequence). The CDR3 loop spans 16 amino acids. The CDR3 DNA reads as TGTGCCAGCAGCCTAGACAGGGGGCCGGACACCGGGGAGCTGTTTTTT. Its protein is CASSLDRGPDTGELFF.

In this sample, this clone turned up once. The chain employs TRBV7-9 and TRBJ1-2, with TRBD1 as a possible D gene (6 bases). Trimming took 11 bases from V and 4 from J, leaving 14 bases between them. From germline, CDR1 is SEHNR and CDR2 FQNEAQ (reference sequence). There are 12 residues in the CDR3. The CDR3 sequence: CAGRQAGYGYTF. Written as DNA, the CDR3 is TGTGCCGGACGACAGGCGGGCTATGGCTACACCTTC.

This chain connects TRBV6-5 to TRBJ2-5; TRBD1 aligns across 7 bases. Trimming at V came to 7 bases and at J to 5 bases, leaving 13 bases not matched to a gene. This CDR3 has 15 residues. Per the germline V gene, CDR1 is MNHEY and CDR2 is SVGAGI. The CDR3 reads CASKRTGAQGETQYF. The CDR3 DNA reads as TGTGCCAGCAAAAGAACAGGGGCACAAGGGGAGACCCAGTACTTC.

The chain uses TRBV10-3 and TRBJ1-3; no clear D. Germline CDR1 ENHRY, CDR2 SYGVKD. The V end was cut by 4 bases, the J end by 0 bases, with 10 bases between. The CDR3 sequence is 15 residues long. CDR3 nucleotides: TGTGCCATCAGTGGGCGGCGGACCTCTGGAAACACCATATATTTT. Translated, it gives CAISGRRTSGNTIYF.

The chain is built from TRBV19 and TRBJ2-6; the D gene is possibly TRBD1 (6 bases). CDR3 length equals 16 residues. Trimming removed 7 bases from V and 1 base from J, with 14 bases in between. CDR1 is LNHDA, CDR2 SQIVND, per germline (reference sequence). The CDR3 bases are TGTGCCAGTACCCAAAATCAGGGGTCTGGGGCCAACGTCCTGACTTTC. Translating gives CASTQNQGSGANVLTF. Complete variable domain (other parts from reference TRBV19 and TRBJ2-6): DGGITQSPKYLFRKEGQNVTLSCEQNLNHDAMYWYRQDPGQGLRLIYYSQIVNDFQKGDIAEGYSVSREKKESFPLTVTSAQKNPTAFYLCASTQNQGSGANVLTFGAGSRLTVL.

This clone was seen a single time. CDR3 residues: CASSLAGPSSGNTIYF. In DNA, the CDR3 is TGTGCCAGCAGCTTAGCAGGGCCTAGCTCTGGAAACACCATATATTTT. The chain joins TRBV5-4 to TRBJ1-3; D perhaps matches TRBD1 (5 bases). The germline gives CDR1 SGHNT, CDR2 YYREEE (reference sequence). The V and J ends lost 2 bases and 0 bases respectively, with 12 bases between them. CDR3 length: 16 residues.

CDR3 protein: CASSIYNRGGYTF. CDR3 coding DNA: TGTGCCAGCAGCATCTATAACAGGGGTGGCTACACCTTC. The chain joins TRBV5-4 to TRBJ1-2; 7 nucleotides match TRBD1. Germline CDR1 and CDR2: SGHNT and YYREEE (reference sequence). With V trimmed by 4 bases and J by 7 bases, 7 bases remained unmatched. CDR3 length: 13 amino acids.